Following are 31 T cell receptor beta chains from one sample sequenced in a study of response to subunit inactivated influenza vaccine (dated by TCRdb to 2016 to 2019). Library preparation used RT-PCR. The sequencing machine was an Illumina HiSeq 2500. The public sequencing data were trimmed at Q25 with fastp and processed into clonotypes with MiXCR by TCRdb, which kept only in-frame beta chains. Identical CDR3 protein sequences are pooled into one entry, listed with their most common genes and DNA. Counted in this sample were hundreds of thousands of distinct CDR3 sequences; about 25% of them appeared once. Clones ranked in the top ten supply around 2% of the sample. The sample here was CD4+ T cells sorted from PBMCs, taken 4 to 6 days after vaccination. The source is a man aged 50-59 years who received an inactivated influenza vaccine. Donor details come from another sample of the same person, matched by shared clones.

The V and J genes are TRBV7-9 and TRBJ2-1, with TRBD2 as a possible D gene (6 bases). Germline V lookup: CDR1 SEHNR, CDR2 FQNEAQ (reference sequence). The CDR3 covers 16 residues. V was pared by 4 bases and J by 0 bases, with 13 bases between. In DNA form, the CDR3 reads TGTGCCAGCAGCTACCAACTTAGCGGCTCCTACAATGAGCAGTTCTTC. This encodes CASSYQLSGSYNEQFF.

This clonotype showed up just a few times. The J gene is TRBJ2-7, the V gene TRBV10-3; no reliable D call. The CDR3 is made up of 13 amino acids. Per germline, CDR1 ENHRY and CDR2 SYGVKD. V lost 6 bases and J 4 bases, leaving 13 bases between the germline ends. CDR3 nucleotide sequence: TGTGCCATCAGATCGGATTCTTGGTACGAGCAGTACTTC. Its translation: CAIRSDSWYEQYF.

The rearrangement joins TRBV13 to TRBJ2-5; possibly TRBD2 for D (6 bases). Trimming removed 7 bases from V and 2 bases from J, with 14 bases in between. The CDR3 is made up of 14 amino acids. CDR1 is PRHDT, CDR2 FYEKMQ, per germline (reference sequence). DNA for the CDR3: TGTGCCAGCAACTCCGGGACTCATCAAGAGACCCAGTACTTC. This encodes CASNSGTHQETQYF.

V usage is TRBV7-3 and J usage is TRBJ2-5; unclear D gene. Trimming stripped 1 base from V and 5 bases from J, with 8 bases between. The CDR3 length is 13 residues. Germline V gene data show CDR1 as SGHTA and CDR2 as FQGTGA. CDR3 sequence: CASSLNFRETQYF. DNA of the CDR3: TGTGCCAGCAGCTTAAATTTCAGGGAGACCCAGTACTTC.

This rearrangement joins TRBV20-1 to TRBJ1-3; D unresolved. Germline CDR1 is DFQATT and CDR2 is SNEGSKA (reference sequence). The germline V and J ends were trimmed by 6 bases and 3 bases, with 3 bases remaining between them. This CDR3 is built from 10 residues. This CDR3 is CSAVGNTIYF. The CDR3 region has the DNA TGCAGTGCGGTTGGAAACACCATATATTTT.

The chain links TRBV21-1 to TRBJ1-1. TRBV21-1 is a listed pseudogene. CDR3 length: 12 amino acids. As DNA, the CDR3 is TGTGCCAGCAGCTACTACCGGACCGAAGCTTTCTTT. Amino acids: CASSYYRTEAFF.

This clonotype occurred a few times. The V call is TRBV20-1, the J call TRBJ2-5, with D hard to call. This CDR3 spans 10 amino acids. Germline loops: CDR1 DFQATT, CDR2 SNEGSKA (reference sequence). V lost 7 bases and J lost 3, with 6 bases in between. In DNA, the CDR3 is TGCAGTGGGGCAGAAGAGACCCAGTACTTC. This sequence encodes CSGAEETQYF.

This sequence joins TRBV20-1 and TRBJ1-2; tentative D call: TRBD1 (5 bases). This CDR3 comprises 14 residues. V was trimmed by 0 bases and J by 2 bases, leaving 10 bases between them. Germline loops: CDR1 DFQATT, CDR2 SNEGSKA (reference sequence). Here the CDR3 DNA reads TGCAGTGCTAGAGATGCAGGGCGGAACTATGGCTACACCTTC. Residues: CSARDAGRNYGYTF.

This clonotype turned up a few times. The CDR3 spells CAGGTANEKLFF. The CDR3 region has the DNA TGTGCCGGGGGGACGGCTAATGAAAAACTGTTTTTT. The V gene is TRBV7-9, the J gene TRBJ1-4; a possible D gene is TRBD1 (5 bases). Germline-derived CDR1 and CDR2 are SEHNR and FQNEAQ (reference sequence). The CDR3 has 12 amino acids. The V end lost 11 bases, the J end lost 3 bases, and 10 bases lay between the germline ends.

This sequence joins TRBV9 and TRBJ2-5; D may match TRBD1 or TRBD2 (6 bases each). The CDR3 is 14 amino acids. The ends were cut back, 0 bases at V and 2 bases at J, with 8 bases in the middle. CDR1 and CDR2 (germline): SGDLS, YYNGEE. The CDR3 protein is CASSVGGAQETQYF. The CDR3 DNA is TGTGCCAGCAGCGTAGGGGGGGCTCAAGAGACCCAGTACTTC.

The CDR3 DNA reads TGTGCCAGCAGCTTGGCGGTTAGGACCACGGGGAGCAATCAGCCCCAGCATTTT. Protein product: CASSLAVRTTGSNQPQHF. The chain couples TRBV5-5 to TRBJ1-5; D unclear. CDR3 length: 18 residues. Germline CDR1 and CDR2: SGHKS and YYEKEE (reference sequence). V lost 0 bases, J lost 1 base, and 17 bases lay in between.

The V gene is TRBV5-1, the J gene TRBJ2-1; TRBD2 agrees at 12 bases. This CDR3 has 17 amino acids. Germline V gene sequence: CDR1 SGHRS, CDR2 YFSETQ. Trimming took 4 bases from V and 9 from J; bases not matched to a gene: 14. CDR3 in amino acids: CASSLGTSGSPAGEQFF. In DNA, the CDR3 is TGCGCCAGCAGCCTGGGGACTAGCGGGTCCCCGGCCGGTGAGCAGTTCTTC.

This clonotype has more than one count but fewer than ten. The genes are TRBV11-2 and TRBJ2-5; a weak D match, TRBD1 (7 bases). The CDR3 length is 17 residues. V was pared by 0 bases and J by 2 bases, with 16 bases between. Germline V gene lookup returns CDR1 SGHAT and CDR2 FQNNGV. CDR3 in DNA: TGTGCCAGCAGCTTAGAGCGCGGGACAGCAACACAAGAGACCCAGTACTTC. As protein: CASSLERGTATQETQYF.

The chain is built from TRBV20-1 and TRBJ2-1; D not resolved. Trimming pared 3 bases from V and 3 bases from J, leaving 9 bases between. CDR3 length: 13 amino acids. Per the germline V gene, CDR1 is DFQATT and CDR2 is SNEGSKA (reference sequence). CDR3 protein: CSARSSYYNEQFF. In nucleotides, the CDR3 is TGCAGTGCTAGGTCTTCCTACTACAATGAGCAGTTCTTC.

There are a few counts of this clonotype. The rearrangement uses TRBV29-1 and TRBJ2-7; TRBD1 is a possible D gene (6 bases). With 3 bases removed from V and 4 bases from J, the gap between germline ends came to 7 bases. Germline CDR1 reads SQVTM; CDR2 reads ANQGSEA. The CDR3 runs to 11 residues. DNA for the CDR3: TGCAGCGTTGACAGGGGTTACGAGCAGTACTTC. This codes for CSVDRGYEQYF.

The genes are TRBV7-2 and TRBJ2-3; a possible D gene is TRBD2 (6 bases). This CDR3 is 15 amino acids long. Germline-derived CDR1 and CDR2 are SGHTA and FQGNSA. V lost 1 base and J lost 2, with 10 bases in between. CDR3 nucleotides: TGTGCCAGCAGCTTAGATAGCGGCCACACAGATACGCAGTATTTT. Amino acids: CASSLDSGHTDTQYF.

This clonotype was observed many times. V usage is TRBV4-2 and J usage is TRBJ2-7; the D is unclear. Germline V CDR1 and CDR2: LGHNA, YNFKEQ. The V end was cut by 0 bases, the J end by 12 bases, with 24 bases between. The CDR3 is made up of 16 amino acids. CDR3 bases: TGTGCCAGCAGCCAAGATTTTGATGGACCTCCACGAAGAAGGTACTTC. It translates to CASSQDFDGPPRRRYF.

V usage is TRBV20-1 and J usage is TRBJ2-4; 11 nucleotides match TRBD1. V dropped 4 bases and J dropped 9; count of bases not matched to a gene: 8. Germline assignment: CDR1 DFQATT and CDR2 SNEGSKA (reference sequence). This CDR3 has 14 amino acids. The CDR3 here is CSAIPPGQGGIQYF. The CDR3 region has the DNA TGCAGTGCTATCCCCCCGGGACAGGGGGGCATTCAGTACTTC.

The chain uses TRBV5-1 and TRBJ2-7, with D possibly matching TRBD1 (5 bases). Germline lookup yields CDR1 SGHRS and CDR2 YFSETQ. V was pared by 1 base and J by 2 bases, with 13 bases between. The CDR3 contains 15 residues. In nucleotides, the CDR3 is TGCGCCAGCAGCTTGTTAGGACAAAAGGCCTACGAGCAGTACTTC. The encoded protein is CASSLLGQKAYEQYF.

This sequence joins TRBV7-2 and TRBJ2-4, with TRBD2 matching 14 bases. The V gene's germline CDR1 is SGHTA and CDR2 FQGNSA. V shed 3 bases, J shed 0 bases, and the junction held 10 bases outside the gene matches. The CDR3 runs to 20 residues. Here the CDR3 reads CASSFAPGLAGDLAKNIQYF. DNA for the CDR3: TGTGCCAGCAGCTTCGCCCCGGGACTAGCGGGAGACCTAGCCAAAAACATTCAGTACTTC. Supplemented by reference TRBV7-2 and TRBJ2-4, the full variable domain reads GAGVSQSPSNKVTEKGKDVELRCDPISGHTALYWYRQSLGQGLEFLIYFQGNSAPDKSGLPSDRFSAERTGGSVSTLTIQRTQQEDSAVYLCASSFAPGLAGDLAKNIQYFGAGTRLSVL.

The rearrangement uses TRBV4-1 and TRBJ2-2; 7 bases line up with TRBD2. The V and J ends lost 1 base and 2 bases, in that order; junction bases with no gene match: 10. Germline CDR1 and CDR2: MGHRA and YSYEKL. This CDR3 region has 18 residues. CDR3: CASSQGYGGGYNTGELFF. CDR3 nucleotides: TGCGCCAGCAGCCAAGGATATGGGGGGGGATATAACACCGGGGAGCTGTTTTTT.

This clonotype was seen only a few times. J is TRBJ2-5 and V is TRBV6-1; the D call may be TRBD1 or TRBD2 (5 bases each). The CDR3 has 17 residues. V lost 6 bases, J lost 0 bases, and 20 bases lay in between. Germline-derived CDR1 and CDR2 are MNHNS and SASEGT. CDR3 nucleotides: TGTGCCAGCAGGGACGGCCTTTCCGGGGCGCACCAAGAGACCCAGTACTTC. It translates to CASRDGLSGAHQETQYF.

This sequence joins TRBV30 and TRBJ1-5; the D is unclear. This CDR3 is 14 amino acids long. Germline V gene data show CDR1 as GTSNPN and CDR2 as SVGIG (reference sequence). V was shortened by 0 bases and J by 5 bases, with 11 bases between the two germline ends. The CDR3 here is CAWSVPLNDQPQHF. The CDR3 DNA reads as TGTGCCTGGAGTGTACCCCTTAACGATCAGCCCCAGCATTTT.

This clonotype was found once. The V call is TRBV20-1, the J call TRBJ2-3; 7 bases are shared with TRBD2. The V gene's germline CDR1 is DFQATT and CDR2 SNEGSKA (reference sequence). This CDR3 has 16 amino acids. Unmatched junction bases numbered 8, after V lost 1 base and J lost 1 base. The CDR3, as DNA: TGCAGTGCTAGAGGGTTGGGGGGGGTGGGCACAGATACGCAGTATTTT. Protein product: CSARGLGGVGTDTQYF.

The chain is built from TRBV12-3 or TRBV12-4 and TRBJ1-5; 7 nucleotides match TRBD1. The ends lost 6 bases at V and 4 bases at J; junction bases unmatched: 9. The CDR3 sequence is 15 residues long. In DNA form, the CDR3 reads TGTGCCAGCAGCTCGACAGGGAGTCGGAATCAGCCCCAGCATTTT. As protein: CASSSTGSRNQPQHF.

Turning to this clonotype: An end of the junction differs from the germline gene, which may be a read error. The chain couples TRBV20-1 to TRBJ2-6; D uncertain. CDR3 size: 16 residues. CDR1 and CDR2 (germline): DFQATT, SNEGSKA (reference sequence). CDR3 sequence: CCARVGYRSGANVLTF. CDR3 sequence (DNA): TGCTGTGCTAGGGTAGGGTACCGCTCTGGGGCCAACGTCCTGACTTTC.

This chain connects TRBV7-6 to TRBJ2-1; 7 bases are a match to TRBD1. CDR1 and CDR2 from the germline V gene are SGHVS and FNYEAQ. V gave up 1 base and J gave up 4 bases; unmatched junction bases: 4. The CDR3 extends over 15 amino acids. The CDR3 coding sequence is TGTGCCAGCAGCTTAGAGGGACAGACTTACAATGAGCAGTTCTTC. Amino acid sequence: CASSLEGQTYNEQFF.

This clonotype occurred a few times. The chain is built from TRBV15 and TRBJ1-1, with 8 positions matching TRBD1. There are 13 residues in the CDR3. V shed 6 bases and J 11 bases; nucleotides not matched to a gene: 11. The germline V gene encodes CDR1 LNHNV and CDR2 YYDKDF (reference sequence). The CDR3 DNA is TGTGCCACCAGTAAAATGGACAGGGACCAGGCTTTCTTT. Protein product: CATSKMDRDQAFF.

This clonotype was counted a single time. The chain employs TRBV5-1 and TRBJ2-1; the D is unclear. The CDR3 extends over 13 amino acids. V was shortened by 4 bases and J by 7 bases, with 12 bases between the two germline ends. Germline loops: CDR1 SGHRS, CDR2 YFSETQ. CDR3 sequence reads: CASSPPLGNEQFF. The CDR3 DNA is TGCGCCAGCAGCCCCCCCCTGGGGAATGAGCAGTTCTTC.

This chain joins TRBV11-1 and TRBJ2-1, with TRBD2 matching 10 bases. The CDR3 consists of 15 residues. V shed 5 bases, J shed 9 bases, and the junction held 10 bases outside the gene matches. CDR1 and CDR2 from the germline V gene are SGHAT and FQDESV (reference sequence). The CDR3 DNA reads TGTGCCAGCAGCCCCAGCGGGAGGGCCCTAGGTGAGCAGTTCTTC. Protein: CASSPSGRALGEQFF.

V gene TRBV25-1 combines with J gene TRBJ1-4; D possibly corresponds to TRBD1 (6 bases). This CDR3 is built from 15 residues. Between the trimmed V and J ends, which lost 6 bases and 8 bases, there was a span of 19 bases. Germline CDR1 and CDR2: MGHDK and SYGVNS. As DNA, the CDR3 is TGTGCCAGCAGCCCAGAACGGGGGGCAAGGGAAAAACTGTTTTTT. Residues: CASSPERGAREKLFF.